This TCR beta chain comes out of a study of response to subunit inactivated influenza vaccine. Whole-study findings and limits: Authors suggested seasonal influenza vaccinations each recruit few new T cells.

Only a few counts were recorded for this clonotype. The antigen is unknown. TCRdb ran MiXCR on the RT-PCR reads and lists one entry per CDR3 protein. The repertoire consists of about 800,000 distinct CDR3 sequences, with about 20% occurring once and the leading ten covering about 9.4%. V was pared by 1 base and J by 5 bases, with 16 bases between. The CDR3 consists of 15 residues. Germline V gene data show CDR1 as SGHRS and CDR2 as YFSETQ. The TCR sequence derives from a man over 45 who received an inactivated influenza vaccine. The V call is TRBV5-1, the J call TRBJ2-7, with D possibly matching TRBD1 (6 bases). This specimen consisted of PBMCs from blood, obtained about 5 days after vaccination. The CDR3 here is CASSLSRGSMDEQYF. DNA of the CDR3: TGCGCCAGCAGCTTGTCCAGGGGCTCTATGGACGAGCAGTACTTC. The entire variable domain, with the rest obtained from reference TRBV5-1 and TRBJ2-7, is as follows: KAGVTQTPRYLIKTRGQQVTLSCSPISGHRSVSWYQQTPGQGLQFLFEYFSETQRNKGNFPGRFSGRQFSNSRSEMNVSTLELGDSALYLCASSLSRGSMDEQYFGPGTRLTVT.